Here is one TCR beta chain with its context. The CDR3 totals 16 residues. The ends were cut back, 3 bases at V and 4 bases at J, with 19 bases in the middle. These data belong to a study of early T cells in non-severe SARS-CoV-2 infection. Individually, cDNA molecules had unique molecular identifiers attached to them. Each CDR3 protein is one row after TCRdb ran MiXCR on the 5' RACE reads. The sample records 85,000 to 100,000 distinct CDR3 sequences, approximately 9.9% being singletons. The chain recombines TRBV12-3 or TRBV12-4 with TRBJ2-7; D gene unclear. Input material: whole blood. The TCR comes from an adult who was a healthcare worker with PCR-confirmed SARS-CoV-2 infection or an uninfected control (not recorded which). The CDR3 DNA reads TGTGCCAGCAGTTTTGGGATTGAGAATCCGCTTTACGAGCAGTACTTC. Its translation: CASSFGIENPLYEQYF.